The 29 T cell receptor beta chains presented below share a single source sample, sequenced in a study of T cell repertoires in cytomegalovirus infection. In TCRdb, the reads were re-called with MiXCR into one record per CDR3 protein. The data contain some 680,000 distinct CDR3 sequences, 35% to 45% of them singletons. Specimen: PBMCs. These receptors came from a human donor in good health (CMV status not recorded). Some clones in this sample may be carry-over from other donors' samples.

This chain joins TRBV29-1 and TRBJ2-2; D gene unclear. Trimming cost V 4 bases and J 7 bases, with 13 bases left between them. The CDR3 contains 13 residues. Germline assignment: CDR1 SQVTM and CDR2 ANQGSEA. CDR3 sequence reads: CSVAGQIGGELFF. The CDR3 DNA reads TGCAGCGTTGCGGGTCAGATCGGCGGGGAGCTGTTTTTT.

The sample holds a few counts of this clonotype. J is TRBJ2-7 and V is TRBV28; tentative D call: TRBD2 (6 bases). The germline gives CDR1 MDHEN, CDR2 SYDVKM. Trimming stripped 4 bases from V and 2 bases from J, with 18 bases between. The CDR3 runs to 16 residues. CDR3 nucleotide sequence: TGTGCCAGCAGTTCGACTCCCGGGACTGGGACCTACGAGCAGTACTTC. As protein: CASSSTPGTGTYEQYF.

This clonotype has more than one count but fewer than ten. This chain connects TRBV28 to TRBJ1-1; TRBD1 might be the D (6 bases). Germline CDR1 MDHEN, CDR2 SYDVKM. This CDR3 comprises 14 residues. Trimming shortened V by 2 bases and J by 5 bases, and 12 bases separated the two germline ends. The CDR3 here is CASSLQGRKTEAFF. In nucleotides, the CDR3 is TGTGCCAGCAGTTTACAGGGGAGGAAGACTGAAGCTTTCTTT.

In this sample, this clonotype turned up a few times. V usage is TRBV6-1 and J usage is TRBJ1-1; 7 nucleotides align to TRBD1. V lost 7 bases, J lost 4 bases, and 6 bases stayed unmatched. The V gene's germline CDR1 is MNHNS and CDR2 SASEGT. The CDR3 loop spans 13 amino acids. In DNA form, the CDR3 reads TGTGCCAGCAAGAGGGGGACAGTCACTGAAGCTTTCTTT. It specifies CASKRGTVTEAFF.

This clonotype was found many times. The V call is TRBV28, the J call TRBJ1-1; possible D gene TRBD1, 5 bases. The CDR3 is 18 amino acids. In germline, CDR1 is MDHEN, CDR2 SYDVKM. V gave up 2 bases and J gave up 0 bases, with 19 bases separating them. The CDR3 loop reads CASSLGGVGGSMNTEAFF. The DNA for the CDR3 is TGTGCCAGCAGTTTAGGAGGTGTGGGGGGGTCGATGAACACTGAAGCTTTCTTT.

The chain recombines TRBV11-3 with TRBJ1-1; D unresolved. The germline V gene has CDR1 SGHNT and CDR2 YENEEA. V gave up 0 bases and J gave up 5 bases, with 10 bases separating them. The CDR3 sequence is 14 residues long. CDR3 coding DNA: TGTGCCAGCAGCTTAGATTCGGGAGAGACTGAAGCTTTCTTT. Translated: CASSLDSGETEAFF.

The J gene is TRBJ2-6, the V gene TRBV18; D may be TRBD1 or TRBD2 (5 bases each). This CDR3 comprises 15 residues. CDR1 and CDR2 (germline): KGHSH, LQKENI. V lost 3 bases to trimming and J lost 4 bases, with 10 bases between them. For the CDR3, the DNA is TGTGCCAGCTCACCCGAGGGGCCGGGGGCCAACGTCCTGACTTTC. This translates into CASSPEGPGANVLTF.

The CDR3 DNA is TGTGCCAGCAGCATCGGACTAGCGGGAGCCTACAATGAGCAGTTCTTC. It is translated as CASSIGLAGAYNEQFF. V usage is TRBV5-4 and J usage is TRBJ2-1; 13 bases line up with TRBD2. The CDR3 is made up of 16 amino acids. Germline loops: CDR1 SGHNT, CDR2 YYREEE (reference sequence). The V segment lost 4 bases and the J segment 2 bases; nucleotides outside the gene matches: 3.

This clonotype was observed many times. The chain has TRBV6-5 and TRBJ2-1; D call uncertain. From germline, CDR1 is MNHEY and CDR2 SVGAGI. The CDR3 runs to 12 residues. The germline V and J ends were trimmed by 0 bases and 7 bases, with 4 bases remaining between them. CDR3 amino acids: CASSYSGNEQFF. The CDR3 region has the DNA TGTGCCAGCAGTTACTCAGGGAATGAGCAGTTCTTC.

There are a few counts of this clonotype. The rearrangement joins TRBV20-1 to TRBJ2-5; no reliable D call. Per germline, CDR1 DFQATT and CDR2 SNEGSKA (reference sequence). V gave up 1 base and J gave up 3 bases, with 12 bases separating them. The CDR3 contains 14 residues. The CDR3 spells CSARVRGREETQYF. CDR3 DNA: TGCAGTGCTAGAGTCCGAGGTCGGGAAGAGACCCAGTACTTC.

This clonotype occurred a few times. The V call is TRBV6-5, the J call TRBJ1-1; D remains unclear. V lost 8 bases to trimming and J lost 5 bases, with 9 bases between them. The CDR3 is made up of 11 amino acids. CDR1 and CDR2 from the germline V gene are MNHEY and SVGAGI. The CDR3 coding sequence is TGTGCCAGCTGTTTTGGAACTGAAGCTTTCTTT. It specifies CASCFGTEAFF.

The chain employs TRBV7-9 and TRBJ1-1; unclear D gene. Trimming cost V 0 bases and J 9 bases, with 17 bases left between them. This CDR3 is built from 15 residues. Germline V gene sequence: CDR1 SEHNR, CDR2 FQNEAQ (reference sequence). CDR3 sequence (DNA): TGTGCCAGCAGCTTAGCGGTTGAAGGAAGACCCAAAGCTTTCTTT. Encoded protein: CASSLAVEGRPKAFF. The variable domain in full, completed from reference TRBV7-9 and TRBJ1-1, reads DTGVSQNPRHKITKRGQNVTFRCDPISEHNRLYWYRQTLGQGPEFLTYFQNEAQLEKSRLLSDRFSAERPKGSFSTLEIQRTEQGDSAMYLCASSLAVEGRPKAFFGQGTRLTVV.

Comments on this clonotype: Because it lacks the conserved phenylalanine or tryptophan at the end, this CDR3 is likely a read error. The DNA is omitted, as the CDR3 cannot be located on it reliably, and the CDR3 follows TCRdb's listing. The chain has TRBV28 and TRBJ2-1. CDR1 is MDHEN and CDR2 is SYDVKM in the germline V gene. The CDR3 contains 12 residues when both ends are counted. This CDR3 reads CASSTKAGEQLL.

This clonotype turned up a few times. CDR3 coding DNA: TGTGCCAGCAGAATGACAGGGATAGGAAACACTGAAGCTTTCTTT. It encodes CASRMTGIGNTEAFF. The rearrangement joins TRBV28 to TRBJ1-1; 7 nucleotides agree with TRBD1. The CDR3 consists of 15 residues. The V gene end was trimmed by 6 bases and the J gene end by 2 bases; junction bases not matched to a gene: 9. Germline V lookup: CDR1 MDHEN, CDR2 SYDVKM. The full variable domain, in which reference TRBV28 and TRBJ1-1 provide the parts outside the CDR3, is DVKVTQSSRYLVKRTGEKVFLECVQDMDHENMFWYRQDPGLGLRLIYFSYDVKMKEKGDIPEGYSVSREKKERFSLILESASTNQTSMYLCASRMTGIGNTEAFFGQGTRLTVV.

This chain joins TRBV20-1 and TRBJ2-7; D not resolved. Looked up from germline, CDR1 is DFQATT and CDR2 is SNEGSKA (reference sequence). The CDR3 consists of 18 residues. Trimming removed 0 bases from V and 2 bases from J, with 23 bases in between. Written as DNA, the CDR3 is TGCAGTGCTAGAGATCTCTATCTGGATGAACTGGATGCCTACGAGCAGTACTTC. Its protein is CSARDLYLDELDAYEQYF.

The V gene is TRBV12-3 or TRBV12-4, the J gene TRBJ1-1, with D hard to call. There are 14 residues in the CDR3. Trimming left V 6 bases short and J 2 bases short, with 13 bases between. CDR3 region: CASRLENQNTEAFF. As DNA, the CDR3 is TGTGCCAGCAGACTAGAAAACCAAAACACTGAAGCTTTCTTT.

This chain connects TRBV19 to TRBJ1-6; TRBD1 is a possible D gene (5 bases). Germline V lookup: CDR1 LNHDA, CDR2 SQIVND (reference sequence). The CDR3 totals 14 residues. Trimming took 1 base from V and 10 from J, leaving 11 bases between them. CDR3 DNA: TGTGCCAGTAGTATAGGGGCTGAGGGGTCACCCCTCCACTTT. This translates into CASSIGAEGSPLHF. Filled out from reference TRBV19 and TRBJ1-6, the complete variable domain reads DGGITQSPKYLFRKEGQNVTLSCEQNLNHDAMYWYRQDPGQGLRLIYYSQIVNDFQKGDIAEGYSVSREKKESFPLTVTSAQKNPTAFYLCASSIGAEGSPLHFGNGTRLTVT.

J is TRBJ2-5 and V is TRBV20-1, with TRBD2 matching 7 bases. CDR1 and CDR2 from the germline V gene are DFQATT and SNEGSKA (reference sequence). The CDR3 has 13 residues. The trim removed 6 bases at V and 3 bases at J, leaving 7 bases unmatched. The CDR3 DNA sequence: TGCAGTGCCCTGGGGGGGGGAGAAGAGACCCAGTACTTC. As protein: CSALGGGEETQYF.

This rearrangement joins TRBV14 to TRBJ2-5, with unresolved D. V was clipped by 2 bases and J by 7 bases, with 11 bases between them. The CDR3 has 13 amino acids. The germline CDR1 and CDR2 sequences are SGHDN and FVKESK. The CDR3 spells CASSQWNELTQYF. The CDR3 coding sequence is TGTGCCAGCAGCCAATGGAACGAGCTGACCCAGTACTTC.

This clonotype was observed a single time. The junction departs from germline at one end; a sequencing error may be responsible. Here the CDR3 DNA reads TGTGCCAGAAGCTCATTTAGCCGGGACAGGGAAAAAATGTTTTTT. Translated: CARSSFSRDREKMFF. The V gene is TRBV6-8, the J gene TRBJ1-4; 9 positions match TRBD1. The CDR3 has 15 residues. The V gene's germline CDR1 is MNHGY and CDR2 SAAAGT.

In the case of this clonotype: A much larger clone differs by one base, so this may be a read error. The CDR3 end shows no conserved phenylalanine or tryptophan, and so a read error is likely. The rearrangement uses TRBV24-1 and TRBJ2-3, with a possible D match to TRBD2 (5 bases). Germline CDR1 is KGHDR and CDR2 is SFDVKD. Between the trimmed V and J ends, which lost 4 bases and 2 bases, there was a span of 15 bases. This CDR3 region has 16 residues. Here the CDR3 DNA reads TGTGCCACCAGTGACCCGAGCGGTGGCAACACAGATACGCAGTATTTG. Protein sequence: CATSDPSGGNTDTQYL.

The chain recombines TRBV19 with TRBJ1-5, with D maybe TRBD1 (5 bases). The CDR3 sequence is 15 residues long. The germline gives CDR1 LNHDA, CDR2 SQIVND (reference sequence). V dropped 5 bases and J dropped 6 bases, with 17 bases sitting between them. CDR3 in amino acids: CASSEILVGGQPQHF. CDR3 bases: TGTGCCAGTAGTGAGATACTTGTCGGGGGTCAGCCCCAGCATTTT. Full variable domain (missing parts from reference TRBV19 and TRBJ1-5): DGGITQSPKYLFRKEGQNVTLSCEQNLNHDAMYWYRQDPGQGLRLIYYSQIVNDFQKGDIAEGYSVSREKKESFPLTVTSAQKNPTAFYLCASSEILVGGQPQHFGDGTRLSIL.

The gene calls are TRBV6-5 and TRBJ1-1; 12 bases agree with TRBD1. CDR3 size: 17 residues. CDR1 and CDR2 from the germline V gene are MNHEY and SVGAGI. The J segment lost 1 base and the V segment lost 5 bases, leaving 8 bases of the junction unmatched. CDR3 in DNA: TGTGCCAGCAGTGCTGGGACAGGGGGCGTTAGGAACACTGAAGCTTTCTTT. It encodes CASSAGTGGVRNTEAFF.

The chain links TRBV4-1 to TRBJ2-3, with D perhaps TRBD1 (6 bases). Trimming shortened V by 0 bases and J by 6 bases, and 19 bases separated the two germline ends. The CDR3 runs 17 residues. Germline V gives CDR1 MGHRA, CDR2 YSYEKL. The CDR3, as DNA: TGCGCCAGCAGCCAAGAGGGCAGGGGAAGGATTTGGGATACGCAGTATTTT. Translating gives CASSQEGRGRIWDTQYF.

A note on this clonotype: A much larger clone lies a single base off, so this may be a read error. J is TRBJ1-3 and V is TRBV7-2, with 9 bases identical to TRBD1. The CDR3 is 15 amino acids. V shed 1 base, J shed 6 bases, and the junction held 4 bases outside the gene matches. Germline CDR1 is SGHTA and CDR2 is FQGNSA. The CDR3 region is CASSLDRGLVNTIYF. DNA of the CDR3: TGTGCCAGCAGCTTAGACAGGGGGCTCGTAAACACCATATATTTT.

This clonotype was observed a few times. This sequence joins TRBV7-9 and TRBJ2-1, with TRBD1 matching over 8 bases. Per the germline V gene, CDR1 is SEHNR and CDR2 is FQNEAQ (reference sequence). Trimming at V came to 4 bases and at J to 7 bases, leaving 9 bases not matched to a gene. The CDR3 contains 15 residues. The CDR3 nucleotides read TGTGCCAGCAGCTCAACGGGACAGGTGCGGAATGAGCAGTTCTTC. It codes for CASSSTGQVRNEQFF.

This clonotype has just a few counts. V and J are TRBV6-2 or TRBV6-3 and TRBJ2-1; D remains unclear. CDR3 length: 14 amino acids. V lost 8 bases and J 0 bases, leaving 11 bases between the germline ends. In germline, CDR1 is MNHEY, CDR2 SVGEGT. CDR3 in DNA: TGTGCCAGCGTCCGGGCATTCTCCTACAATGAGCAGTTCTTC. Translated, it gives CASVRAFSYNEQFF.

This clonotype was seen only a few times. CDR3 DNA sequence: TGTGCCAGCAGCTCGTGGGCCGGGTCGGGTTCACCCCTCCACTTT. Translated, it gives CASSSWAGSGSPLHF. The chain recombines TRBV11-2 with TRBJ1-6; D is undetermined. CDR3 length: 15 amino acids. Trimming took off 4 bases at V and 9 bases at J, with 16 bases between the two ends. Germline CDR1 and CDR2: SGHAT and FQNNGV.

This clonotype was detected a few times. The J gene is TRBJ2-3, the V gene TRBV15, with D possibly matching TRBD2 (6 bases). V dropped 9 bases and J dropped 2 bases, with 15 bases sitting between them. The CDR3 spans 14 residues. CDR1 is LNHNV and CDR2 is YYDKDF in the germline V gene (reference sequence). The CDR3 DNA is TGTGCCACTAGGTTAGCGGAGCCCACAGATACGCAGTATTTT. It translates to CATRLAEPTDTQYF. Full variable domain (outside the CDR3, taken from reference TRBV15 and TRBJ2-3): DAMVIQNPRYQVTQFGKPVTLSCSQTLNHNVMYWYQQKSSQAPKLLFHYYDKDFNNEADTPDNFQSRRPNTSFCFLDIRSPGLGDTAMYLCATRLAEPTDTQYFGPGTRLTVL.